This T cell receptor (beta chain) was sequenced in a study of blood T cell repertoires in COVID-19. About the research overall: Acute and convalescent COVID-19 samples came from the United States, Italy and Spain. In each case, the material was cDNA or gDNA derived from T cells, B-cell-depleted T cells, or PBMCs.

This clone appeared a single time. The Seattle site enrolled patients during active infection and followed them longitudinally. Per the authors' pipeline: Amplification with reference gene primers provided the estimates of nucleated cell counts. The table came from immunoSEQ multiplex PCR; TCRdb's copy has only in-frame clones and leaves some out. V, J and clone size derive from that table, while D and trimming were established from the DNA sequence. The table has about 220,000 clones, around 85% seen once; the top ten hold 2.4%. Trimming stripped 5 bases from V and 3 bases from J, with 11 bases between. The germline CDR1 and CDR2 sequences are SGDLS and YYNGEE. There are 13 residues in the CDR3.

This sequence originates from a woman between 65 and 79 years old with COVID-19, enrolled during active disease. Material for sequencing was peripheral blood. This sequence joins TRBV9 and TRBJ1-1; D is perhaps TRBD1 (5 bases). This CDR3 is CASSAQVYTEAFF. CDR3 nucleotides: TGTGCCAGCAGTGCACAGGTGTACACTGAAGCTTTCTTT.